A selection of T cell receptor beta chains follows, all from one sample in a study of PD-L1 blockade in urothelial cancer. Using immunoSEQ multiplex PCR, the repertoire was profiled, and TCRdb retains in-frame clones only, with some absent. Of over 25,000 clones in the sample, roughly three quarters were seen once. Source: PBMCs, taken around atezolizumab (anti-PD-L1) treatment. Receptors originate from a man aged 65 to 79 with urothelial cancer. CDR3s include the opening cysteine and the closing phenylalanine or tryptophan. Fields, in order: J gene, D gene, V gene, clone size, CDR3 DNA, CDR3 protein. The D gene is left open where the match is weak. Size is stated for part of the rows, as once, few or many counts, or as a class when the clone is expanded.

TRBJ2-1,NA,TRBV7-2,NA,TGTGCCAGCAGCTCCCCGGGAAGGGAGCAGTTCTTC,CASSSPGREQFF
TRBJ2-1,NA,TRBV9,NA,TGTGCCAGCAGCGTAGTGGACGGGAGCCTCGGGAATGAGCAGTTCTTC,CASSVVDGSLGNEQFF
TRBJ1-5,NA,TRBV6-5,NA,TGTGCCAGCAGTTCCTCTAGTCTAAATCAGCCCCAGCATTTT,CASSSSSLNQPQHF
TRBJ1-2,NA,TRBV10-3,NA,TGTGCCATCACTAATCGGGAGTATGGCTACACCTTC,CAITNREYGYTF
TRBJ2-3,NA,TRBV10-3,NA,TGTGCCATCAGTGAGTCATTCTCCACAGATACGCAGTATTTT,CAISESFSTDTQYF
TRBJ2-1,TRBD2,TRBV15,NA,TGTGCCACCAGCTCTCCCGCCTTACTAGCGGGGGGAGTATATGAGCAGTTCTTC,CATSSPALLAGGVYEQFF
TRBJ2-1,TRBD2,TRBV10-2,NA,TGCGCCAGCAGTGCGGCGGGAGGGTACAATGAGCAGTTCTTC,CASSAAGGYNEQFF
TRBJ1-1,NA,TRBV28,NA,TGTGCCAGCAGTTTCGTCACGGGCACTGAAGCTTTCTTT,CASSFVTGTEAFF
TRBJ1-1,NA,TRBV28,NA,TGTGCCAGCAGATTAAAGCCGAGGGGGACTGAAGCTTTCTTT,CASRLKPRGTEAFF
TRBJ1-4,NA,TRBV2,NA,TGTGCCAGCAGTGACAGGGGTGCAACTAATGAAAAACTGTTTTTT,CASSDRGATNEKLFF
TRBJ2-1,TRBD2,TRBV15,NA,TGTGCCACCAGCGCCAGGACTAGCGGGCTGGTAGATGAGCAGTTCTTC,CATSARTSGLVDEQFF
TRBJ2-3,TRBD2,TRBV5-6,NA,TGTGCCAGCAGCCACCTAATAGCGGGAGGTGTGGTGAATACGCAGTATTTT,CASSHLIAGGVVNTQYF
TRBJ1-2,NA,TRBV5-5,NA,TGTGCCAGCAGCTCTTACAGGGTTGGATATGGCTACACCTTC,CASSSYRVGYGYTF
TRBJ2-7,TRBD2,TRBV28,NA,TGTGCCAGCAGTCCCCCTAGCGGGGGGGCCTCCGAGCAGTACTTC,CASSPPSGGASEQYF
TRBJ2-5,TRBD2,TRBV4-2,NA,TGTGCCAGCAGCCAAGGTACTAGCGGGAGTACAGAGACCCAGTACTTC,CASSQGTSGSTETQYF
TRBJ2-7,TRBD1,TRBV7-9,NA,TGTGCCAGCAGCTTTGGACAGGGGGAATACGAGCAGTACTTC,CASSFGQGEYEQYF
TRBJ2-1,NA,TRBV7-3,once,TGTGCCAGCAGCACCCTAGTCGGATTCTACAATGAGCAGTTCTTC,CASSTLVGFYNEQFF
TRBJ2-1,TRBD2,TRBV9,medium-sized,TGTGCCAGCAGCGTAGCTAGCGGGGGGGCCGGGAGGGGGAATGAGCAGTTCTTC,CASSVASGGAGRGNEQFF
TRBJ1-5,NA,TRBV7-8,few,TGTGCCAGCAGCTACAGGGGCAATCAGCCCCAGCATTTT,CASSYRGNQPQHF
TRBJ2-7,TRBD2,TRBV27,once,TGTGCCAGCAGGCTAGCGGGTTCCTCCTACGAGCAGTACTTC,CASRLAGSSYEQYF
TRBJ1-5,NA,TRBV19,once,TGTGCCAGTAGGGGGGGGGCAGGCTTCAATCAGCCCCAGCATTTT,CASRGGAGFNQPQHF
TRBJ1-2,TRBD1,TRBV18,NA,TGTGCCAGCTCACCGGACAGGGAGACTGGCGGCTACACCTTC,CASSPDRETGGYTF
TRBJ2-7,NA,TRBV4-3,NA,TGCGCCAGCAGCCAAGCCCCGACAACCCCGTACGAGCAGTACTTC,CASSQAPTTPYEQYF
TRBJ1-1,TRBD1,TRBV7-2,NA,TGTGCCAGCAGCTTACGGAACGGACAGGGGGCGGTTGAAGCTTTCTTT,CASSLRNGQGAVEAFF
TRBJ2-7,TRBD1,TRBV9,NA,TGTGCCAGCAGCCCCTTTTCCGGGACAGGCTCCTACGAGCAGTACTTC,CASSPFSGTGSYEQYF
TRBJ2-7,NA,TRBV29-1,NA,TGCAGCGTTGACACAGGAACCTCCTACGAGCAGTACTTC,CSVDTGTSYEQYF
TRBJ2-5,NA,TRBV5-1,NA,TGCGCCAGCAGCTTGGCAGGGGAGACCCAGTACTTC,CASSLAGETQYF